Listed below are T cell receptor beta chains from one sample, sequenced in a study of blood T cell repertoires in COVID-19. Assay: immunoSEQ multiplex PCR; the TCRdb copy retains only in-frame clones and omits some. Of under 200,000 clones listed, 87% are singletons. The source material was peripheral blood. The receptors originated from a man aged 60 to 75 with active or convalescent COVID-19. Each CDR3 is given with its conserved first and last residue. The order of the fields is clone size, V gene, J gene, CDR3 protein. For some rows the clone size is stated as once, few or many, or as a class when expanded; others skip it.

clone size: NA; V gene: TRBV9; J gene: TRBJ1-5; CDR3 protein: CASSVVPGQPQHF
clone size: NA; V gene: TRBV21-1; J gene: TRBJ1-1; CDR3 protein: CASSKFGGTEAFF
clone size: NA; V gene: TRBV19; J gene: TRBJ1-3; CDR3 protein: CASSTLDRPAGNTIYF
clone size: once; V gene: TRBV5-1; J gene: TRBJ1-1; CDR3 protein: CASSFRGAGGEAFF
clone size: NA; V gene: TRBV27; J gene: TRBJ2-1; CDR3 protein: CASSLRGGLSYEQFF
clone size: once; V gene: TRBV6-5; J gene: TRBJ1-6; CDR3 protein: CASSYGTGQSPLHF
clone size: NA; V gene: TRBV6-5; J gene: TRBJ1-5; CDR3 protein: CASSYLRQSQHF
clone size: NA; V gene: TRBV30; J gene: TRBJ1-6; CDR3 protein: CAWSGAGNSPLHF
clone size: NA; V gene: TRBV2; J gene: TRBJ1-4; CDR3 protein: CASNQAPPNEKLFF
clone size: NA; V gene: TRBV10-1; J gene: TRBJ2-3; CDR3 protein: CASSDPDRGVDTQYF
clone size: NA; V gene: TRBV10-3; J gene: TRBJ2-5; CDR3 protein: CATGTLQETQYF
clone size: NA; V gene: TRBV3-1/TRBV3-2; J gene: TRBJ2-7; CDR3 protein: CASSQVSGGSYEQYF
clone size: once; V gene: TRBV19; J gene: TRBJ1-5; CDR3 protein: CASSIVQGNQPQHF
clone size: few; V gene: TRBV4-2; J gene: TRBJ1-2; CDR3 protein: CASSVPGQGPNGYTF
clone size: NA; V gene: TRBV5-5; J gene: TRBJ1-2; CDR3 protein: CASSYETGTGDGYTF
clone size: NA; V gene: TRBV18; J gene: TRBJ2-2; CDR3 protein: CASSLATGNTGELFF
clone size: NA; V gene: TRBV9; J gene: TRBJ1-2; CDR3 protein: CASSYGRGNYGYTF
clone size: NA; V gene: TRBV5-6; J gene: TRBJ1-1; CDR3 protein: CASSLVGVGRRTEAFF
clone size: NA; V gene: TRBV7-6; J gene: TRBJ2-3; CDR3 protein: CASSLSDSGQDTQYF
clone size: few; V gene: TRBV7-9; J gene: TRBJ1-6; CDR3 protein: CASSPNYSDRGGSPLHF
clone size: few; V gene: TRBV6-2/TRBV6-3; J gene: TRBJ1-5; CDR3 protein: CASSIYDRPNQPQHF
clone size: NA; V gene: TRBV28; J gene: TRBJ1-5; CDR3 protein: CASTKSRVSNQPQHF
clone size: NA; V gene: TRBV7-9; J gene: TRBJ2-5; CDR3 protein: CASSLITGGETQYF
clone size: NA; V gene: TRBV2; J gene: TRBJ2-1; CDR3 protein: CASSDTGGSYNEQFF
clone size: NA; V gene: TRBV6-1; J gene: TRBJ2-3; CDR3 protein: CASSEGLAGGLDTQYF
clone size: NA; V gene: TRBV6-1; J gene: TRBJ1-1; CDR3 protein: CASSEDWSGGGNTEAFF
clone size: NA; V gene: TRBV19; J gene: TRBJ1-4; CDR3 protein: CASSIGTGGSEKLFF
clone size: once; V gene: TRBV27; J gene: TRBJ1-6; CDR3 protein: CASGLTGHNSPLHF
clone size: NA; V gene: TRBV28; J gene: TRBJ2-7; CDR3 protein: CASTLGGVGGYEQYF
clone size: NA; V gene: TRBV6-5; J gene: TRBJ2-5; CDR3 protein: CASRGWEGSTETQYF
clone size: NA; V gene: TRBV6-5; J gene: TRBJ2-3; CDR3 protein: CASSYSIRLAVKYF
clone size: NA; V gene: TRBV9; J gene: TRBJ2-7; CDR3 protein: CASSVGVDRGREQYF
clone size: NA; V gene: TRBV19; J gene: TRBJ2-3; CDR3 protein: CASSDRLAGGFTDTQYF
clone size: NA; V gene: TRBV7-9; J gene: TRBJ1-2; CDR3 protein: CATRSGLLNGYTF
clone size: NA; V gene: TRBV2; J gene: TRBJ2-6; CDR3 protein: CASRAGTSGGPGANVLTF